The source of this TCR beta chain is a study of blood T cells in healthy people across ages. The second PCR ran roughly 6 to 11 cycles with a sample-barcoded 5' primer and J-beta primers. Each CDR3 protein is one row after TCRdb ran MiXCR on the 5' RACE reads. This table holds around 1,800,000 distinct CDR3 sequences, about two fifths found once. Germline values: CDR1 SGHDT, CDR2 YYEEEE. The junction had 9 bases not matched to a gene; V was cut back by 4 bases and J by 4 bases. The CDR3 consists of 15 residues. They isolated at least 7 million PBMCs from each sample. The sequencing sample was made of blood. V and J are TRBV5-6 and TRBJ1-2; 8 positions agree with TRBD1. The clonotype was recovered from a human donor in good health. The CDR3 DNA is TGTGCCAGCAGCACTGGACAGGGTCGGATCTATGGCTACACCTTC. Translated: CASSTGQGRIYGYTF.